These T cell receptor beta chains were read from a single sample in a study of blood T cell repertoires in COVID-19. TCRdb's copy holds only in-frame clones and misses some; the assay was immunoSEQ multiplex PCR. The repertoire consists of 55,000 to 70,000 clones, with about nine tenths occurring once and the leading ten covering approximately 10%. Sequenced material: peripheral blood. These receptors were taken from a woman aged 18-35 years with acute or convalescent COVID-19. Both conserved end residues are part of each CDR3. A D gene is named only where the DNA matches it firmly. Some rows mark clone size as missing; the rest say once, few, many or name a class of expanded clone.

CDR3 DNA | CDR3 protein | J gene | V gene | D gene | clone size
TGTGCCAGCAGTGAAGTACCAAATGTTTACAGGGGAAACTATGGCTACACCTTC | CASSEVPNVYRGNYGYTF | TRBJ1-2 | TRBV6-1 | TRBD1 | -
TGTGCCAGCAGTTCCCGGGACAGGGGAGGCGAAAAACTGTTTTTT | CASSSRDRGGEKLFF | TRBJ1-4 | TRBV6-6 | TRBD1 | -
TGTGCCAGCAGCCTGTCCAGGGGGGAGAACACTGAAGCTTTCTTT | CASSLSRGENTEAFF | TRBJ1-1 | TRBV7-2 | TRBD1 | once
TGCGCCAGCAGGTATACGACAGGAAACACTGAAGCTTTCTTT | CASRYTTGNTEAFF | TRBJ1-1 | TRBV5-1 | - | -
TGTGCCAGCAGCCTAAGTCGGAGGGGGCAGGACACTGAAGCTTTCTTT | CASSLSRRGQDTEAFF | TRBJ1-1 | TRBV7-8 | TRBD1 | once
TGTGCCACCAGCCCAGGGGACTATGGCTACACCTTC | CATSPGDYGYTF | TRBJ1-2 | TRBV24-1 | - | -
TGTGCCAGCAGCTCTCGGACAGGGGACACCGGGGAGCTGTTTTTT | CASSSRTGDTGELFF | TRBJ2-2 | TRBV11-2 | TRBD1 | -
TGTGCCAGCAGGGGGGACAGGGGGAATGAAAAACTGTTTTTT | CASRGDRGNEKLFF | TRBJ1-4 | TRBV2 | TRBD1 | -
TGTGCCAGCTCACGTAGCGGGGGGGTTTATACCGGGGAGCTGTTTTTT | CASSRSGGVYTGELFF | TRBJ2-2 | TRBV2 | TRBD2 | -
TGTGCCAGCAGCTTGGGAGTCAATGAGCAGTTCTTC | CASSLGVNEQFF | TRBJ2-1 | TRBV11-3 | - | -
TGTGCCTGGAGCCTCAGCTATGGCTACACCTTC | CAWSLSYGYTF | TRBJ1-2 | TRBV30 | - | -
TGTGCCAGCAGTGAAGCTCGAGGAGGGGAGCGCAATCAGCCCCAGCATTTT | CASSEARGGERNQPQHF | TRBJ1-5 | TRBV2 | - | -
TGTGCCAGCAGCTTCGGCACCGGGGAGCTGTTTTTT | CASSFGTGELFF | TRBJ2-2 | TRBV7-9 | - | -
TGTGCCAGCAGTCTAGCTATGGGGGAGGGTTCACCCCTCCACTTT | CASSLAMGEGSPLHF | TRBJ1-6 | TRBV7-2 | - | -
TGTGCCAGCTCACCATACGCAGGGGTAGTGCAGTTCTTC | CASSPYAGVVQFF | TRBJ2-1 | TRBV18 | - | -
TGCGCCAGCAGCCAAGATATAGACAGTAGCACAGATACGCAGTATTTT | CASSQDIDSSTDTQYF | TRBJ2-3 | TRBV4-1 | - | -
TGCGCCAGCAGCTTGGAGAGGATCCAAGAGACCCAGTACTTC | CASSLERIQETQYF | TRBJ2-5 | TRBV5-1 | - | -
TGTGCCACCAGTGATCCGACTAGCGGGAGTCCCCCCTCCTACGAGCAGTACTTC | CATSDPTSGSPPSYEQYF | TRBJ2-7 | TRBV24-1 | TRBD2 | -
TGCGCCAGCAGCCTAGGCCACCGGGACTTGAGCACAGATACGCAGTATTTT | CASSLGHRDLSTDTQYF | TRBJ2-3 | TRBV5-1 | - | -
TGTGCCATCAGTGTGCATCCGGTGAACACTGAAGCTTTCTTT | CAISVHPVNTEAFF | TRBJ1-1 | TRBV10-3 | - | -
TGCGCCAGCACCCTTAATCGGGGAGCTGGAAACACCATATATTTT | CASTLNRGAGNTIYF | TRBJ1-3 | TRBV4-1 | - | -
TGTGCCAGCAGCTTATACCCCTACGCGGGCCAAGAGACCCAGTACTTC | CASSLYPYAGQETQYF | TRBJ2-5 | TRBV11-2 | - | -
TGTGCCAGCAGCCCTCGCGACAGGGGGCCTGGAAACACCATATATTTT | CASSPRDRGPGNTIYF | TRBJ1-3 | TRBV3-1/TRBV3-2 | TRBD1 | -
TGTGCCAGTAGACCGGGGGGGGCAGCCAAAAACATTCAGTACTTC | CASRPGGAAKNIQYF | TRBJ2-4 | TRBV19 | TRBD2 | -
TGTGCCAGCAGCCTATCAGATACGCAGTATTTT | CASSLSDTQYF | TRBJ2-3 | TRBV7-2 | - | -
TGCGCCAGCAGTGAGCAGTTAGGGGAACAGACCCAGTACTTC | CASSEQLGEQTQYF | TRBJ2-5 | TRBV10-2 | - | few
TGTGCCAGCAGCGTAGGTCCAGGGTACTCCCCCTATGGCTACACCTTC | CASSVGPGYSPYGYTF | TRBJ1-2 | TRBV9 | - | -
TGTGCCAGCAGCCAGGGCAGCTACACAGATACGCAGTATTTT | CASSQGSYTDTQYF | TRBJ2-3 | TRBV4-2 | - | -
TGTGCCAGCAGCTTGAGAGTAGCGGGGGGGCCTTTACCTGAATTCACAGATACGCAGTATTTT | CASSLRVAGGPLPEFTDTQYF | TRBJ2-3 | TRBV7-6 | TRBD2 | -
TGTGCCAGCAGCCTCAAACAGGGACGCACAGATACGCAGTATTTT | CASSLKQGRTDTQYF | TRBJ2-3 | TRBV7-2 | - | -
TGTGCCAGCAGCCAAGGACGGACAAACGCCTACGAGCAGTACTTC | CASSQGRTNAYEQYF | TRBJ2-7 | TRBV3-1/TRBV3-2 | - | -
TGTGCCAGCACTCCGAACCCGGGACTAGCTAGCCATGAGCAGTTCTTC | CASTPNPGLASHEQFF | TRBJ2-1 | TRBV2 | TRBD2 | -
TGTGCCAGCAGATCGCGGGGGGCTGAAGCTTTCTTT | CASRSRGAEAFF | TRBJ1-1 | TRBV27 | - | -
TGTGCCAGCAGTTTAGTACAGGGGGGAGGTCAGCCCCAGCATTTT | CASSLVQGGGQPQHF | TRBJ1-5 | TRBV28 | TRBD1 | -
TGTGCCTGGAGTGTACGACACTATGAAAAACTGTTTTTT | CAWSVRHYEKLFF | TRBJ1-4 | TRBV30 | - | -
TGTGCCAGCAGGGGGGAACGGTGGGGGACTACCTACGAGCAGTACTTC | CASRGERWGTTYEQYF | TRBJ2-7 | TRBV28 | TRBD2 | once
TGTGCCAGCAGCTTAGCCCGCGGGAGGGGCACTGAAGCTTTCTTT | CASSLARGRGTEAFF | TRBJ1-1 | TRBV7-2 | - | -
TGTGCCAGCAGCGTAGATATAGGGGTGAACACTGAAGCTTTCTTT | CASSVDIGVNTEAFF | TRBJ1-1 | TRBV9 | - | -
TGTGCCGTCCCGGGACAGGGGGCGAGTACTGAAGCTTTCTTT | CAVPGQGASTEAFF | TRBJ1-1 | TRBV30 | TRBD1 | -
TGTGCCAGCAGTTTTATGGGAACAGGTTCCTACGAGCAGTACTTC | CASSFMGTGSYEQYF | TRBJ2-7 | TRBV28 | - | once
TGTGCCAGCAGCTTAGGGGACAGGATTCACACAGATACGCAGTATTTT | CASSLGDRIHTDTQYF | TRBJ2-3 | TRBV7-2 | TRBD1 | -
TGTGCCAGCAGCTTAGTCCCGGGAGGGCTCCTCCCCCCCTTCTTC | CASSLVPGGLLPPFF | TRBJ2-1 | TRBV7-8 | TRBD2 | once
TGTGCCACCAGTAACCCCCCAGGGGGAGACAGTAATGAAAAACTGTTTTTT | CATSNPPGGDSNEKLFF | TRBJ1-4 | TRBV24-1 | TRBD1 | -
TGTGCCAGCAGCTTTTTTTCTCGGCGGGAGGGGCAGTACTTC | CASSFFSRREGQYF | TRBJ2-7 | TRBV12-1 | - | -
TGTGCCAGCAGCTTAGGGGGCGTCGTTAATGAAAAACTGTTTTTT | CASSLGGVVNEKLFF | TRBJ1-4 | TRBV11-2 | - | few
TGTGCCAGCTCACCGAGGGACAGAGAATCCCAATATGGCTACACCTTC | CASSPRDRESQYGYTF | TRBJ1-2 | TRBV18 | TRBD1 | -
TGTGCCAGCAGCTTAGGCGTACTTCAGCCCCAGCATTTT | CASSLGVLQPQHF | TRBJ1-5 | TRBV7-8 | - | -
TGTGCCAAGAATCCGGACAGGGAAGATACGCAGTATTTT | CAKNPDREDTQYF | TRBJ2-3 | TRBV21-1 | - | -
TGTGCCACCATACAGGGTATTGGGAACACCATATATTTT | CATIQGIGNTIYF | TRBJ1-3 | TRBV2 | - | -
TGTGCCAGCAGTTCCCCGGGGACTAGCGGGGCTAGCTCCTACAATGAGCAGTTCTTC | CASSSPGTSGASSYNEQFF | TRBJ2-1 | TRBV2 | TRBD2 | -
TGTGCCAGCAGCTTCCTAGCGGGGGCAAGCACAGATACGCAGTATTTT | CASSFLAGASTDTQYF | TRBJ2-3 | TRBV5-6 | TRBD2 | -
TGTGCCAGTAGTAAGACTAGCGGGGGCACAGATACGCAGTATTTT | CASSKTSGGTDTQYF | TRBJ2-3 | TRBV19 | TRBD2 | -
TGCAGCGTTGACGCGTTAGCGGGAGGAGGCAATGAGCAGTTCTTC | CSVDALAGGGNEQFF | TRBJ2-1 | TRBV29-1 | TRBD2 | -
TGTGCCAGCAGTTTTCGGACAGGGGGCCGCTACACCTTC | CASSFRTGGRYTF | TRBJ1-2 | TRBV12-3/TRBV12-4 | TRBD1 | -